Listed here is a single T cell receptor (beta chain). Its specificity is not known. Here the CDR3 omits its conserved ending phenylalanine or tryptophan, so a read error is the likely source. Because the CDR3's place on the DNA is in doubt, the DNA is left out and the CDR3 is given as listed by TCRdb. Findings and caveats of the study: Whole repertoires were not studied in the larger cohort, only one V-J beta rearrangement. Tumor Treg TCRs overlapped most with tumor naive CD4+ cells. In terms of TCR gene usage, tumor memory CD4+ T cells clustered together with blood and lymph node memory CD4+ cells, as well as with lymph node naive CD4+ cells.

Constant-region reverse primers amplified full-length variable regions, followed by semi-nested Nested Universal Primer A PCR. MiXCR, run by TCRdb on the 5' RACE reads, gives a single entry per CDR3 protein. The repertoire has about 54,000 distinct CDR3 sequences, roughly a sixth of them found once; the top ten carry 2% to 2.5%. CDR1 is SQVTM, CDR2 ANQGSEA, per germline. From its first to its last residue, the CDR3 has 12 amino acids. The source is a female donor with breast cancer. The rearrangement uses TRBV29-1 and TRBJ1-1; TRBD1, as called in the table, went unchecked against the DNA. The sequencing sample was made of naive CD4+ T cells sorted from blood. Subset defined: naive CD4+ T cells, CD4+CD45RA+CD25-. The CDR3 reads CSVADRDTEACL.